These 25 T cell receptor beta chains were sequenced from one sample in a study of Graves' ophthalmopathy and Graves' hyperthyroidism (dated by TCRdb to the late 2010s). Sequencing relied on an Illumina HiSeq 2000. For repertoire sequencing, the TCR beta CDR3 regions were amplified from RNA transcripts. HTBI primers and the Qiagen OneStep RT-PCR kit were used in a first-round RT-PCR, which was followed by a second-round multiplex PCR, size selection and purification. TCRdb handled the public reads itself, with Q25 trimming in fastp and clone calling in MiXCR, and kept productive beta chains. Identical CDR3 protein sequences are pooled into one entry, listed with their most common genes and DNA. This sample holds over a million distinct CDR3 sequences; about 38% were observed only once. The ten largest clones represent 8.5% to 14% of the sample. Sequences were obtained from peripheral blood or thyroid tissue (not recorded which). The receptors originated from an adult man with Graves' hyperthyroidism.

The chain's CDR3 is CSVGSESSGNTIYF. The CDR3 DNA follows: TGCAGCGTTGGGTCAGAGAGCTCTGGAAACACCATATATTTT. V and J are TRBV29-1 and TRBJ1-3, with D hard to call. The germline gives CDR1 SQVTM, CDR2 ANQGSEA. The V and J ends lost 4 bases and 0 bases respectively, with 10 bases between them. This CDR3 contains 14 residues.

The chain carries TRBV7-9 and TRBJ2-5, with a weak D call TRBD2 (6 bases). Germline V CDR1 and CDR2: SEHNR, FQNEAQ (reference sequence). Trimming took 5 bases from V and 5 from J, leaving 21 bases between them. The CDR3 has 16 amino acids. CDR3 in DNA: TGTGCCAGCAGCATCGGGGGAACCGAACAGCGGGAGACCCAGTACTTC. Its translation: CASSIGGTEQRETQYF.

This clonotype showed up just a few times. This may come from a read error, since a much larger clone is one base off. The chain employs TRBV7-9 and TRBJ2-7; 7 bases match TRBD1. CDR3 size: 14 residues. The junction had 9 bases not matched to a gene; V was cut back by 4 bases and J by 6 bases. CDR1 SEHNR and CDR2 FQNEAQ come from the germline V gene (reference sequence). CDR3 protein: CASSSRQGYCEQYF. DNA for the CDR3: TGTGCCAGCAGCTCACGACAGGGTTACTGCGAGCAGTACTTC.

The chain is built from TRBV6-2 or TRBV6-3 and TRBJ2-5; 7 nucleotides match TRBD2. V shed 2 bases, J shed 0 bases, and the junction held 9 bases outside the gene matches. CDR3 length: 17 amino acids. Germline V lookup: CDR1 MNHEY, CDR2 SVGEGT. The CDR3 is CASSYRLADWYQETQYF. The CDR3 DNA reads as TGTGCCAGCAGTTACCGTCTAGCGGATTGGTACCAAGAGACCCAGTACTTC.

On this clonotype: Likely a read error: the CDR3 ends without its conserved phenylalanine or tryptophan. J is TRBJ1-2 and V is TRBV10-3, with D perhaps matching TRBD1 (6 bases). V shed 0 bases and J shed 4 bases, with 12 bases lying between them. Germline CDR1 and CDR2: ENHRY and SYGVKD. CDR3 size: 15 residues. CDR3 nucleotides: TGTGCCATCAGTGAGTCGGGGGCCAATCTCTATGGCTACACCCTC. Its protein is CAISESGANLYGYTL.

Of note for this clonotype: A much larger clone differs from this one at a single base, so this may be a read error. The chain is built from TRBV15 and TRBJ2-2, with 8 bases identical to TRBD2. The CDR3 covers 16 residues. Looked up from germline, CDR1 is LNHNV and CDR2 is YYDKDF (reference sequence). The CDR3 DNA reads TGTGCCACCAGCAGAGCTGGGCGGGGGGTCACCGGGGAGCTGCTTTTT. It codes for CATSRAGRGVTGELLF.

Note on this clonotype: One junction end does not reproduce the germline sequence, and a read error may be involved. The CDR3 nucleotides read TGCAGTGCGATGGGGCAGGGCTTT. Translation gives CSAMGQGF. The chain uses TRBV20-1 and TRBJ1-1; D might be TRBD1 (5 bases). The CDR3 has 8 residues. Germline V lookup: CDR1 DFQATT, CDR2 SNEGSKA (reference sequence).

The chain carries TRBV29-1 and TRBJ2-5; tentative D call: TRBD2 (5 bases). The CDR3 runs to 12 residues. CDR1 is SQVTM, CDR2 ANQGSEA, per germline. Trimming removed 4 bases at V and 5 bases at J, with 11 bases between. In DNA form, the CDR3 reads TGCAGCGTTGGTAGGGAGTCGGAGACCCAGTACTTC. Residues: CSVGRESETQYF.

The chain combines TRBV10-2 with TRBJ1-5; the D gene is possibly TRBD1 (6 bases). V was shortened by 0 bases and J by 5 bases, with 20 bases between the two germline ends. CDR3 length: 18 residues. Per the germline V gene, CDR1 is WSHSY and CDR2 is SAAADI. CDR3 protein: CASSESGSRGQRDQPQHF. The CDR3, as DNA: TGCGCCAGCAGTGAGTCCGGAAGCCGTGGACAGAGGGATCAGCCCCAGCATTTT.

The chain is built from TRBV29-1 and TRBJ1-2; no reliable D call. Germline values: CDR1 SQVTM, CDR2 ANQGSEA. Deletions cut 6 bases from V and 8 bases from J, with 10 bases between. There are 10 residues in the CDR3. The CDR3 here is CSVGGWGYTF. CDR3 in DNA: TGCAGCGTAGGAGGATGGGGCTACACCTTC. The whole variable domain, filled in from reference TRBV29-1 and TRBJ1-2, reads SAVISQKPSRDICQRGTSLTIQCQVDSQVTMMFWYRQQPGQSLTLIATANQGSEATYESGFVIDKFPISRPNLTFSTLTVSNMSPEDSSIYLCSVGGWGYTFGSGTRLTVV.

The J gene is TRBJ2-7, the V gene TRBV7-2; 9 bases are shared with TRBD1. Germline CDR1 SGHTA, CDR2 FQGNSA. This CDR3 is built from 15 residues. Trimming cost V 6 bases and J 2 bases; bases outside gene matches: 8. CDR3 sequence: CASSYRGRYPYEQYF. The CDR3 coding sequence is TGTGCCAGCAGTTACAGGGGGCGATACCCCTACGAGCAGTACTTC.

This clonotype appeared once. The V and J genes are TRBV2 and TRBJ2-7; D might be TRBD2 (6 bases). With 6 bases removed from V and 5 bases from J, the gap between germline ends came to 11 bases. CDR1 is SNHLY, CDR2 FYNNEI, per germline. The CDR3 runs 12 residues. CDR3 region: CASRRGIHEQYF. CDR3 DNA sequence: TGTGCCAGCAGGCGCGGGATTCACGAGCAGTACTTC.

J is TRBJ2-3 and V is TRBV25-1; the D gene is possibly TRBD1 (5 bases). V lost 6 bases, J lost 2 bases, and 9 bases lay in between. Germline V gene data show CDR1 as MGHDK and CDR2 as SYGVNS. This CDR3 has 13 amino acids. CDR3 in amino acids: CASSPDNTDTQYF. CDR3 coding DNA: TGTGCCAGCAGCCCGGACAACACAGATACGCAGTATTTT. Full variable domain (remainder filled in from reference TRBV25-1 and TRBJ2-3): EADIYQTPRYLVIGTGKKITLECSQTMGHDKMYWYQQDPGMELHLIHYSYGVNSTEKGDLSSESTVSRIRTEHFPLTLESARPSHTSQYLCASSPDNTDTQYFGPGTRLTVL.

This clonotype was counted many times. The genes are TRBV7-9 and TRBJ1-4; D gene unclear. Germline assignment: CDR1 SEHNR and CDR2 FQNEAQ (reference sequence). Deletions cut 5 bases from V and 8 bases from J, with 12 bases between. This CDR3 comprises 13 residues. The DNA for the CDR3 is TGTGCCAGCAGCAAAGGCCCTCGAGAAAAACTGTTTTTT. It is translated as CASSKGPREKLFF.

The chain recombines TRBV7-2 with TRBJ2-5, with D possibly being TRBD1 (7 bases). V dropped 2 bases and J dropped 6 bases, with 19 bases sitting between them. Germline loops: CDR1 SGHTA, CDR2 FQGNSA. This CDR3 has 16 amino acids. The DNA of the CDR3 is TGTGCCAGCAGCTTACCTGGACAGGCGGGGACGAAGACCCAGTACTTC. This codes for CASSLPGQAGTKTQYF. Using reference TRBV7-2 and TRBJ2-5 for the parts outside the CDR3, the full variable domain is GAGVSQSPSNKVTEKGKDVELRCDPISGHTALYWYRQSLGQGLEFLIYFQGNSAPDKSGLPSDRFSAERTGGSVSTLTIQRTQQEDSAVYLCASSLPGQAGTKTQYFGPGTRLLVL.

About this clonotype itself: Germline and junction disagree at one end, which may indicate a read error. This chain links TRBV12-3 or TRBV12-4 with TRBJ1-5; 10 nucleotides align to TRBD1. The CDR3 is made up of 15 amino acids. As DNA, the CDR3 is TGTACCAGCAGTGGGGGACAGGGGAGCAATCAGCCCCAGCATTTT. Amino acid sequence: CTSSGGQGSNQPQHF.

The CDR3 reads CASSVVGTQGGGELFF. As DNA, the CDR3 is TGTGCCAGCAGCGTAGTTGGGACCCAGGGCGGCGGGGAGCTGTTTTTT. V usage is TRBV9 and J usage is TRBJ2-2; the D call may be TRBD1 or TRBD2 (5 bases each). Germline V CDR1 and CDR2: SGDLS, YYNGEE. The V end lost 0 bases, the J end lost 7 bases, and 16 bases lay between the germline ends. This CDR3 is built from 16 residues.

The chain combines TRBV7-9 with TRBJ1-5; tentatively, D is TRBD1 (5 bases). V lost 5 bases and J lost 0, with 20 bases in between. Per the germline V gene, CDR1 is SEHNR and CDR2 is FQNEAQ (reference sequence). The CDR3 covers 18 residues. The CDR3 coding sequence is TGTGCCAGCAGCCAAGATATGACAGTAAAGTATAGCAATCAGCCCCAGCATTTT. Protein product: CASSQDMTVKYSNQPQHF.

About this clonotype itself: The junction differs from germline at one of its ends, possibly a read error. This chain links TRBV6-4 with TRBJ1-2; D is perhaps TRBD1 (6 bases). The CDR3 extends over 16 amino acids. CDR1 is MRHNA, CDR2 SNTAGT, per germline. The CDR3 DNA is TGCGCCAGCAGCTCACAAGGCACTAGCGGGGGGGCCGGCTACACCTTC. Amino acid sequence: CASSSQGTSGGAGYTF.

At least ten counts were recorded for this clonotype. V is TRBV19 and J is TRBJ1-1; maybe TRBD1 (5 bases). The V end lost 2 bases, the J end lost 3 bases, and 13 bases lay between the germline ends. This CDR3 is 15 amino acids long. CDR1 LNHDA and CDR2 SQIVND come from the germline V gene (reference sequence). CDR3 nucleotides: TGTGCCAGTAGTATATCACGGGGGAAGGACACTGAAGCTTTCTTT. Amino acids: CASSISRGKDTEAFF.

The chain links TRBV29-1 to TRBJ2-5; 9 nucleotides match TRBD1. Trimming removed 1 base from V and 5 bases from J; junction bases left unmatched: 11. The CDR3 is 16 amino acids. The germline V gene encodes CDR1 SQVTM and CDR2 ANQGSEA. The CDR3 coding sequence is TGCAGCGTTGAAGGAGGGGAGGGGACAGGGACGGAGACCCAGTACTTC. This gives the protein CSVEGGEGTGTETQYF.

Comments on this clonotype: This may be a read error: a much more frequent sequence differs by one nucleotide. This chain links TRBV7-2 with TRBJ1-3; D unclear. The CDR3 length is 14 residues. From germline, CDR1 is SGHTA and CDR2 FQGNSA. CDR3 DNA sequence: TGTGCCAGCAGATTGACAAGCTCTGGAAACACCATACATTTT. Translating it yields CASRLTSSGNTIHF.

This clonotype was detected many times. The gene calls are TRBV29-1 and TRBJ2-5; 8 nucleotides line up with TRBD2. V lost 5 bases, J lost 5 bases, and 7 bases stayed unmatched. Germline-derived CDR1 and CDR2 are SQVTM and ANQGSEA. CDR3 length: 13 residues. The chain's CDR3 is CSVQGLAGETQYF. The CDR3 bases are TGCAGCGTTCAAGGACTAGCCGGGGAGACCCAGTACTTC.

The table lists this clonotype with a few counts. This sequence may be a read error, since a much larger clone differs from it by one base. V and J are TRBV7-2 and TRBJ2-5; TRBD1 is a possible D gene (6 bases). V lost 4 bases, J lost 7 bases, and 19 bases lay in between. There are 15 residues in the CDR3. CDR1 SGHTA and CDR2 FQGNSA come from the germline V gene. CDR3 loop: CASSSTTGQGVTQYF. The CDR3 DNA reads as TGTGCCAGCAGCTCCACGACAGGCCAAGGGGTGACCCAGTACTTC.

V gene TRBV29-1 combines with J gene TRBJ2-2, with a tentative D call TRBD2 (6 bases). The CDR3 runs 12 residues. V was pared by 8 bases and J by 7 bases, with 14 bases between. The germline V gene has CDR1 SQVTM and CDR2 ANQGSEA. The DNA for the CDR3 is TGCAGCTCTGGCGGGAATCTCGGGGAGCTGTTTTTT. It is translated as CSSGGNLGELFF.